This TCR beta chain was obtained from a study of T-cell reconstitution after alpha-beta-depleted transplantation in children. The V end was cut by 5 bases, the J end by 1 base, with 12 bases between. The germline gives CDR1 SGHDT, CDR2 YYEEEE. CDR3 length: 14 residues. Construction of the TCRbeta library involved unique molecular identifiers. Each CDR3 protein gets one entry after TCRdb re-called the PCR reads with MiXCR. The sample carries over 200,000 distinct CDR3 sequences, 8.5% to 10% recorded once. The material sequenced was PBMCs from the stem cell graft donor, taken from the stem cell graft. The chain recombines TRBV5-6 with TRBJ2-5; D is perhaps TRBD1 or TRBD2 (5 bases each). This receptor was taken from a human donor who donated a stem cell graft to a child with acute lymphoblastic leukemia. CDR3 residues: CASSAWGTQETQYF. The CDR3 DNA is TGTGCCAGCAGTGCATGGGGGACCCAAGAGACCCAGTACTTC.